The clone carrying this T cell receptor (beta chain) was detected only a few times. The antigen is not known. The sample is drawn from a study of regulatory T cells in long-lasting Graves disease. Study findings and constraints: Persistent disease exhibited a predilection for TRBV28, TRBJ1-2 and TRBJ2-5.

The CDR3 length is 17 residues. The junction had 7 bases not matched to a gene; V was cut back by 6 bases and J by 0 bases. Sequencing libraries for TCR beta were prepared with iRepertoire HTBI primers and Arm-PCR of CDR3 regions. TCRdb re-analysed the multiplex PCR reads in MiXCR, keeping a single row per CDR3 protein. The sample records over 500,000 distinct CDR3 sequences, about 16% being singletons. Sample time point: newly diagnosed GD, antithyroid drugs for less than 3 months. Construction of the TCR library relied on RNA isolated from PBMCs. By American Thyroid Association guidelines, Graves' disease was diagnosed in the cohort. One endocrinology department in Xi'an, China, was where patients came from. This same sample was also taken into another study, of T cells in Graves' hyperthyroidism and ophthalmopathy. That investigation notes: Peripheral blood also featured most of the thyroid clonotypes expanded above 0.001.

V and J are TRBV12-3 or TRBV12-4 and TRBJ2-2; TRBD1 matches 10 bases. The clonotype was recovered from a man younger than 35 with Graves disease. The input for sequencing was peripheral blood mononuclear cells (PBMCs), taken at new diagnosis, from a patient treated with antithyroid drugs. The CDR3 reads CASRSDRGEANTGELFF. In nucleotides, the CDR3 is TGTGCCAGCAGATCGGACAGGGGGGAAGCGAACACCGGGGAGCTGTTTTTT.